Below are 8 T cell receptor beta chains sequenced from a single sample in a study of patients and donors after allogeneic stem cell transplantation. Each CDR3 protein gets one entry after TCRdb re-called the RT-PCR reads with MiXCR. The table includes hundreds of thousands of distinct CDR3 sequences, more than 15% detected once. The sample taken for sequencing was blood, either unsorted or a sorted T cell fraction (not recorded which). The receptors originated from a human donor who was either an allogeneic HSCT recipient or a stem cell or donor lymphocyte infusion donor (not recorded which). It is not recorded whose cells these are; they may come from a transplant donor.

The chain links TRBV9 to TRBJ2-1; 8 nucleotides agree with TRBD1. Trimming at V came to 2 bases and at J to 10 bases, leaving 11 bases not matched to a gene. The CDR3 extends over 15 amino acids. Germline CDR1 and CDR2: SGDLS and YYNGEE. CDR3 coding DNA: TGTGCCAGCAGCGTGGGGACAGGTCTGTTCGGCGAGCAGTTCTTC. Residues: CASSVGTGLFGEQFF.

This clonotype was seen ten or more times. The rearrangement links TRBV15 to TRBJ2-4; D uncertain. The CDR3 runs to 19 residues. The V gene lost 0 bases and the J gene lost 0 bases, with 18 bases spanning the gap. The germline CDR1 and CDR2 sequences are LNHNV and YYDKDF (reference sequence). The CDR3 region is CATSRDVEGTKLAKNIQYF. In DNA, the CDR3 is TGTGCCACCAGCAGAGATGTGGAAGGAACCAAACTAGCCAAAAACATTCAGTACTTC. The whole variable domain, remainder taken from reference TRBV15 and TRBJ2-4, is DAMVIQNPRYQVTQFGKPVTLSCSQTLNHNVMYWYQQKSSQAPKLLFHYYDKDFNNEADTPDNFQSRRPNTSFCFLDIRSPGLGDTAMYLCATSRDVEGTKLAKNIQYFGAGTRLSVL.

There are a few counts of this clonotype. This rearrangement joins TRBV24-1 to TRBJ2-7; 16 nucleotides line up with TRBD2. The CDR3 consists of 14 residues. With V trimmed by 8 bases and J by 6 bases, 3 bases remained unmatched. Germline V gene lookup returns CDR1 KGHDR and CDR2 SFDVKD. The CDR3 DNA is TGTGCCACCACCGGGACTAGCGGGAGGGGCGAGCAGTACTTC. Translation gives CATTGTSGRGEQYF.

This clonotype has a count of ten or more. Written as DNA, the CDR3 is TGTGCCAGCAGCCCCAGGGGGGGCTTATTAGCTTTCTTT. This gives the protein CASSPRGGLLAFF. The V gene is TRBV7-2, the J gene TRBJ1-1; TRBD1 aligns across 7 bases. The CDR3 is made up of 13 amino acids. Germline lookup yields CDR1 SGHTA and CDR2 FQGNSA. V was clipped by 5 bases and J by 10 bases; unmatched bases: 10.

The rearrangement uses TRBV4-1 and TRBJ2-3, with 8 bases that match TRBD2. The CDR3 runs to 15 residues. J gave up 3 bases and V 2 bases, and 4 bases lay outside the gene matches. The germline CDR1 and CDR2 sequences are MGHRA and YSYEKL. The CDR3 reads CASSQRGGLTDTQYF. DNA of the CDR3: TGCGCCAGCAGCCAACGGGGGGGGTTAACAGATACGCAGTATTTT.

The rearrangement links TRBV2 to TRBJ2-7; D remains ambiguous. V lost 7 bases and J 3 bases, leaving 13 bases between the germline ends. The germline gives CDR1 SNHLY, CDR2 FYNNEI. The length of the CDR3 is 13 residues. Here the CDR3 DNA reads TGTGCCAGCATTGACCCTCTGAACTACGAGCAGTACTTC. Protein: CASIDPLNYEQYF.

A few counts support this clonotype. This sequence joins TRBV5-1 and TRBJ2-7; D not resolved. Germline CDR1 and CDR2: SGHRS and YFSETQ. The CDR3 has 16 residues. Deletions cut 3 bases from V and 7 bases from J, with 23 bases between. Written as DNA, the CDR3 is TGCGCCAGCAGCTCACAAATCAGGCCCCCAATAGGAGAGCAGTACTTC. This sequence encodes CASSSQIRPPIGEQYF.

This clonotype occurred a few times. J is TRBJ1-1 and V is TRBV2; 8 bases align to TRBD1. The length of the CDR3 is 12 residues. Germline CDR1 and CDR2: SNHLY and FYNNEI. V trimming: 6 bases; J trimming: 11 bases; junction bases outside the gene matches: 8. CDR3 in amino acids: CASSRQGPGAFF. As DNA, the CDR3 is TGTGCCAGCAGCCGACAGGGGCCAGGGGCTTTCTTT.